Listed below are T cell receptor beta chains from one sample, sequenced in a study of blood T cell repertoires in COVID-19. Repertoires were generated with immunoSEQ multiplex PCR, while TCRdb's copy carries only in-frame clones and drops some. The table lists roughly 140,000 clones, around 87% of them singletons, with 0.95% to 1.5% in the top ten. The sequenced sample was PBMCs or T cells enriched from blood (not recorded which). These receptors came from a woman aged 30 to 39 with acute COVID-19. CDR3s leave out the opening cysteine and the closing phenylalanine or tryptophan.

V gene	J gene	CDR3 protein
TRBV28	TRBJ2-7	ASSLSSSYEQY
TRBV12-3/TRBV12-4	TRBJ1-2	ASSPGQYGYT
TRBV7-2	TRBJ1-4	ASSLDRATNEKLF
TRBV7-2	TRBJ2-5	ASSLAWGAETQY
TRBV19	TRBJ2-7	ASSTGGRAWYEQY
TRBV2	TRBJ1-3	ASSLAGGSGNTIY
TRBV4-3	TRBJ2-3	ASSQELAGGFGTDTQY
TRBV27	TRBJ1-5	ASSSMSNQPQH
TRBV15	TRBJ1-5	ATSRDRNSNQPQH
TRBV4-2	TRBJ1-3	ASSQDIRGLKGNTIY
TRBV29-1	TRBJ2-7	SATGQGSEQY
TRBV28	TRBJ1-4	ASSLRRTVGELF
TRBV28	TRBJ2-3	ASSLSGSTDTQY
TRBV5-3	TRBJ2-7	ARSFTLAGGFGYEQY
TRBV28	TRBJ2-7	ASKPSGGSYEQY
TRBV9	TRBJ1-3	ASSSRDSAFSGNTIY
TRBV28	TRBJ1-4	ASSFPGRGATNEKLF
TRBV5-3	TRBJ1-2	ARSLMGEYGYT
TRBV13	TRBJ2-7	ASSLGRTYEQY
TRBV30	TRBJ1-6	AWSLQGMDSPLH
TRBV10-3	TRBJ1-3	AISESRIGNTIY
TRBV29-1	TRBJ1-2	SVLPGTANYGYT
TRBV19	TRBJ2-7	ASSILFGAQDRGEQY
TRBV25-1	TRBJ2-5	ASSDPDSQETQY
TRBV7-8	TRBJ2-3	ASSTGLAGGADTQY
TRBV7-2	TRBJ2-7	ASSLNPGGYEQY
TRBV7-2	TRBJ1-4	ASSLGQREKLF
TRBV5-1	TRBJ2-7	ASSRIPGTAEQY
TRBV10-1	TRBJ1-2	ASKGSGQATGYT
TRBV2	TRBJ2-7	ASSETTGLDEQY
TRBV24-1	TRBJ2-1	ATSDATHRDSSYNEQF
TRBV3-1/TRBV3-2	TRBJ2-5	ASSQAPDRGETQY
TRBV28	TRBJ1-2	ASSLTTGVRGYT
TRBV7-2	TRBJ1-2	ASSSTGTVGYT
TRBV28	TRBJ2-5	ASTPRGRLAGVRETQY
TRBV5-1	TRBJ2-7	ASSFNRIYEQY
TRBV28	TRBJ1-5	ASSSDRGAVRSNQPQH